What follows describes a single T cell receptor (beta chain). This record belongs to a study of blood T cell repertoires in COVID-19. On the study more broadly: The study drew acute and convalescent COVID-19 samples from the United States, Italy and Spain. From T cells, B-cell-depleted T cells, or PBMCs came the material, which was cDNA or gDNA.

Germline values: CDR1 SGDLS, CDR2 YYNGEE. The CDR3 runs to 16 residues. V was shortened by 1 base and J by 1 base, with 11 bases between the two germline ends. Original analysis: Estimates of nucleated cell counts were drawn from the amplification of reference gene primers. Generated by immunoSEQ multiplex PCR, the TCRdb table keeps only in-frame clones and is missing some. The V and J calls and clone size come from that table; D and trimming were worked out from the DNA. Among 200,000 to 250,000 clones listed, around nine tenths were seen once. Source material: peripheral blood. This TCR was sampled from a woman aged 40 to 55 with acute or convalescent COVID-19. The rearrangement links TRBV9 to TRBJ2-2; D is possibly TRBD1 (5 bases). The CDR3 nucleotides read TGTGCCAGCAGCGTATCAGGGCAGGGGAACACCGGGGAGCTGTTTTTT. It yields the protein CASSVSGQGNTGELFF.